This T cell receptor (beta chain) was obtained from a study of T cells in localized non-small cell lung cancer. Study-wide points: Of the top 100 tumor clones, median around 60 were in adjacent lung, approximately 30 among its top 100. Among the tissues sampled, uninvolved adjacent lung had the highest T cell clonality, above tumor. Heterogeneity remains possible, as sequencing covered one tumor region only.

This clone was counted a few times. Its target is unknown. The CDR3 is 15 amino acids. The germline V gene encodes CDR1 ENHRY and CDR2 SYGVKD. V lost 0 bases and J lost 10, with 18 bases in between. The method was immunoSEQ multiplex PCR; TCRdb's version includes in-frame clones alone and lacks a portion of them. The table lists thousands of clones, around 40% of them singletons, with 4% to 5% in the top ten. This material consisted of lymph node tissue, taken before any cancer treatment. This chain joins TRBV10-3 and TRBJ1-1; D is perhaps TRBD1 (6 bases). This TCR was recovered from a male donor aged 60 or over with stage II squamous cell lung carcinoma. CDR3 residues: CAISESEGGATGAFF. As DNA, the CDR3 is TGTGCCATCAGTGAGTCGGAGGGGGGAGCGACGGGAGCTTTCTTT.